This T cell receptor beta chain is from a study of neurological immune-mediated disorders (dated by TCRdb to between 2018 and 2020). Broadly, across the study: Peripheral blood TCR-beta repertoires from patients with HTLV-I-associated myelopathy (HAM/TSP), patients with multiple sclerosis, and healthy controls were compared in the study using UMI-based sequencing. The roughly 110 TCR-beta libraries covered PBMC samples along with longitudinal samples, technical triplicates, and paired sorted CD4+ and CD8+ T-cell subsets. The cohort included approximately 68 subjects: some 14 with HAM/TSP, some 34 with multiple sclerosis, and 20 healthy controls.

Clipping removes 5 bases from V and 3 bases from J, with 5 as the unmatched junction base count. The germline V gene (reference sequence) sets CDR1 to MNHEY and CDR2 to SMNVEV. Measured from the cysteine to the phenylalanine, the CDR3 is 15 residues long. The kept DNA is CDR3 alone, 45 bases in frame from the first base. cDNA was synthesized by template-switch 5'RACE using a primer with a 10-nucleotide random unique molecular identifier that tagged each TCR transcript. Each sequencing run produced over 160 million TCR-beta sequences covering 15-18 subjects. The RNeasy kit was used to extract total RNA. Using the KAPA Real-time Library Amplification kit, TCR-beta VDJ regions were amplified with primers for the TCR constant region and the 5'RACE anchor. A first PCR added sample indexes and Illumina adaptors, after which a second PCR increased the library yield. The roughly 650 bp TCR product was size-selected on a 2% E-gel SizeSelection system after Ampure bead purification. Before pooling, libraries had their quality checked on a Bioanalyzer, their concentration measured with Qubit, and their quantity determined with the Kapa Library Quantification kit. Paired-end 2 x 150 bp sequencing of the libraries was performed on an Illumina HiSeq 2500. To increase sequence diversity, 25-30% phiX was spiked into each library pool. Under the source paper's analysis protocol: The quality-filtered reads were processed with the UMI-based MiGEC pipeline, whose error correction step removed more than 80% of the raw TCR sequences. VDJ genes were aligned to IMGT germline references, and clonotypes were defined by unique CDR3 amino acid sequence plus V-J genes. Clonal expansion, Shannon diversity, and CDR3 relatedness (CalcPairwiseDistances, ClusterSamples) were evaluated with VDJtools, and phylogenetic trees were built with CLCbio workbench. Using coefficient-of-variation modelling across technical triplicates, the study counted a clone as expanded if it had at least 8 unique UMIs. TCRdb reran the public reads through fastp at Q25 and MiXCR, keeping productive beta chains. Entries are consolidated by CDR3 protein sequence, retaining the most common genes and DNA. The V and J calls, along with clone size, are taken from TCRdb and not from the paper's own processing. The sample table shows roughly 80,000 distinct CDR3 sequences, and 17% are seen once. Over 15% of the sample is held by the ten biggest clonotypes.

The healthy controls were volunteers from a blood bank in Maryland, USA. Unsorted PBMC libraries were generated from 2 million PBMCs stored in RNAlater at -80 °C until RNA extraction. Peripheral blood underwent Ficoll-Hypaque density gradient centrifugation to isolate PBMCs, which were then cryopreserved in liquid nitrogen. This clonotype was detected many times. Its specific antigen is unknown. There are no base qualities to consult, and no much larger clone falls within one base. The full study reports these points: TCR clonal expansion was highest in HAM/TSP patients and lowest in MS patients, with MS patients falling below even healthy controls. Across subjects, expanded clones never shared an identical CDR3 amino acid sequence, which suggests that the TCR-beta repertoires in every group were private.

The source material was PBMCs. The sequence was obtained from a middle-aged woman in good health. The V and J segments used are TRBV27 and TRBJ2-2; the central 8 bases match TRBD1. CDR3 loop: CASSQGQEDTGELFF. The nucleotide sequence reads as follows: TGTGCCAGCAGTCAGGGACAGGAAGACACCGGGGAGCTGTTTTTT.